Following are 31 T cell receptor beta chains from one sample sequenced in a study of T cell responses to AZD1222 COVID-19 vaccine. Libraries were prepared by immunoSEQ multiplex PCR; TCRdb keeps only in-frame clonotypes and omits some of them. This table holds some 110,000 clones, roughly 91% found once. The sample in question was peripheral blood, obtained 28 days after the second AZD1222 dose. Source of these receptors: an adult who received the AZD1222 COVID-19 vaccine.

V usage is TRBV7-8 and J usage is TRBJ2-5; the match to TRBD1 covers 10 bases. The CDR3 extends over 15 amino acids. CDR1 SGHVS and CDR2 FQNEAQ come from the germline V gene. With 5 bases clipped from V and 5 bases from J, the junction kept 8 bases outside the gene matches. The DNA for the CDR3 is TGTGCCAGCAGCACCCGGGACAGGGGTGGGGAGACCCAGTACTTC. Its protein is CASSTRDRGGETQYF. Filled out from reference TRBV7-8 and TRBJ2-5, the complete variable domain reads GAGVSQSPRYKVAKRGQDVALRCDPISGHVSLFWYQQALGQGPEFLTYFQNEAQLDKSGLPSDRFFAERPEGSVSTLKIQRTQQEDSAVYLCASSTRDRGGETQYFGPGTRLLVL.

This chain links TRBV7-4 with TRBJ1-2, with 9 bases matching TRBD1. The CDR3 consists of 13 residues. The junction had 8 bases not matched to a gene; V was cut back by 7 bases and J by 8 bases. The germline CDR1 and CDR2 sequences are SGHVT and SQSDAQ. Here the CDR3 reads CASTLDRGEGYTF. CDR3 coding DNA: TGTGCCAGCACTCTAGACAGGGGGGAGGGCTACACCTTC.

The chain is built from TRBV18 and TRBJ2-1; 9 bases map to TRBD1. Germline CDR1 is KGHSH and CDR2 is LQKENI. V lost 0 bases to trimming and J lost 5 bases; unmatched junction nucleotides: 8. This CDR3 is 17 amino acids long. Here the CDR3 DNA reads TGTGCCAGCTCACCACCGAATACCGGGACAGGGCACAATGAGCAGTTCTTC. This translates into CASSPPNTGTGHNEQFF.

The chain combines TRBV10-1 with TRBJ2-2, with TRBD2 matching 8 bases. The CDR3 covers 23 residues. Germline V CDR1 and CDR2: WNHNN, SYGVQD (reference sequence). V was pared by 0 bases and J by 4 bases, with 25 bases of the junction left unmatched. CDR3 in DNA: TGCGCCAGCAGTGAGTCGAGGAGCGGGGGTGCCCAACAAGCCCCGAGGGGCACCGGGGAGCTGTTTTTT. Translation gives CASSESRSGGAQQAPRGTGELFF.

The genes are TRBV29-1 and TRBJ1-5; 9 bases align to TRBD1. The CDR3 covers 13 residues. Germline-derived CDR1 and CDR2 are SQVTM and ANQGSEA. V lost 6 bases, J lost 6 bases, and 6 bases stayed unmatched. The CDR3 region has the DNA TGCAGCGTCATGACAGGGGGGAGTCAGCCCCAGCATTTT. Translated: CSVMTGGSQPQHF. Full variable domain (outside the CDR3, taken from reference TRBV29-1 and TRBJ1-5): SAVISQKPSRDICQRGTSLTIQCQVDSQVTMMFWYRQQPGQSLTLIATANQGSEATYESGFVIDKFPISRPNLTFSTLTVSNMSPEDSSIYLCSVMTGGSQPQHFGDGTRLSIL.

The rearrangement links TRBV3-1 (or the pseudogene TRBV3-2) to TRBJ1-6; possibly TRBD1 for D (6 bases). This CDR3 is built from 14 residues. Per the germline V gene, CDR1 is LGHDT and CDR2 is YNNKEL (reference sequence). V was pared by 1 base and J by 7 bases, with 8 bases between. The DNA for the CDR3 is TGTGCCAGCAGCCAAGGACAGGTAAATTCACCCCTCCACTTT. Translation: CASSQGQVNSPLHF.

The chain's CDR3 is CASSRNSYNSPLHF. Written as DNA, the CDR3 is TGTGCCAGCAGTCGTAACTCCTATAATTCACCCCTCCACTTT. This chain uses TRBV25-1 with TRBJ1-6, with D unclear. The CDR3 contains 14 residues. Germline V CDR1 and CDR2: MGHDK, SYGVNS. V lost 5 bases to trimming and J lost 0 bases, with 5 bases between them. Supplemented by reference TRBV25-1 and TRBJ1-6, the full variable domain reads EADIYQTPRYLVIGTGKKITLECSQTMGHDKMYWYQQDPGMELHLIHYSYGVNSTEKGDLSSESTVSRIRTEHFPLTLESARPSHTSQYLCASSRNSYNSPLHFGNGTRLTVT.

This clone occurred a few times. The genes are TRBV5-8 and TRBJ1-6; D unresolved. V was cut by 4 bases and J by 9 bases, with 14 bases left in between. CDR3 length equals 14 residues. Germline CDR1 is SGHTS and CDR2 is YDEGEE. Here the CDR3 DNA reads TGTGCCAGCAGCGCGAGGATGGGGATTTCACCCCTCCACTTT. Residues: CASSARMGISPLHF. Combining the CDR3 with reference TRBV5-8 and TRBJ1-6 gives the whole variable domain EAGVTQSPTHLIKTRGQQATLRCSPISGHTSVYWYQQALGLGLQFLLWYDEGEERNRGNFPPRFSGRQFPNYSSELNVNALELEDSALYLCASSARMGISPLHFGNGTRLTVT.

The genes are TRBV7-6 and TRBJ1-5, with unresolved D. CDR1 is SGHVS and CDR2 is FNYEAQ in the germline V gene. V gave up 4 bases and J gave up 1 base, with 5 bases separating them. The CDR3 sequence is 13 residues long. CDR3 residues: CASSWGSNQPQHF. CDR3 bases: TGTGCCAGCAGCTGGGGAAGCAATCAGCCCCAGCATTTT.

V is TRBV21-1 and J is TRBJ1-5. TRBV21-1 is given as a pseudogene. CDR3 length: 14 residues. The CDR3 reads CASSKDGVNQPQHF. CDR3 DNA: TGTGCCAGCAGCAAAGATGGTGTGAATCAGCCCCAGCATTTT.

This clone rates as medium-sized. The chain has TRBV24-1 and TRBJ1-5, with TRBD1 matching 8 bases. The J segment lost 3 bases and the V segment lost 9 bases, leaving 3 bases of the junction unmatched. Per germline, CDR1 KGHDR and CDR2 SFDVKD. The CDR3 sequence is 13 residues long. CDR3 amino acids: CATDRGPNQPQHF. Written as DNA, the CDR3 is TGTGCCACCGACAGGGGCCCCAATCAGCCCCAGCATTTT.

This chain connects TRBV7-2 to TRBJ2-5; 9 nucleotides line up with TRBD2. V lost 8 bases to trimming and J lost 5 bases; unmatched junction nucleotides: 9. The CDR3 totals 14 residues. Germline-derived CDR1 and CDR2 are SGHTA and FQGNSA. CDR3 in amino acids: CASPPAGGRETQYF. The DNA for the CDR3 is TGTGCCAGCCCCCCAGCGGGGGGCCGGGAGACCCAGTACTTC.

The V gene is TRBV5-6, the J gene TRBJ1-1, with D possibly being TRBD1 (5 bases). The V gene's germline CDR1 is SGHDT and CDR2 YYEEEE. The CDR3 spans 15 residues. The V gene lost 4 bases and the J gene lost 0 bases, with 13 bases spanning the gap. The CDR3 DNA sequence: TGTGCCAGCAGCGCGGGACGGTACTTGAACACTGAAGCTTTCTTT. Protein sequence: CASSAGRYLNTEAFF.

The chain is built from TRBV6-5 and TRBJ2-7, with 10 bases matching TRBD1. Looked up from germline, CDR1 is MNHEY and CDR2 is SVGAGI. This CDR3 is built from 14 residues. Trimming cost V 8 bases and J 3 bases; bases outside gene matches: 7. DNA for the CDR3: TGTGCCAGCGGGAGCGGGACAGGGGACTACGAGCAGTACTTC. Its translation is CASGSGTGDYEQYF.

Here the CDR3 DNA reads TGTGCCAGCAGCCCACAGGGGTTGAGGAACACTGAAGCTTTCTTT. As protein: CASSPQGLRNTEAFF. This chain uses TRBV6-5 with TRBJ1-1, with 7 bases that match TRBD1. CDR3 length: 15 amino acids. Per germline, CDR1 MNHEY and CDR2 SVGAGI. Trimming removed 6 bases from V and 1 base from J; junction bases left unmatched: 8.

CDR3 DNA: TGCGCCAGCAGCTTACAGGGGGCGGTTAATTCACCCCTCCACTTT. Its translation is CASSLQGAVNSPLHF. The chain uses TRBV5-1 and TRBJ1-6; TRBD1 matches 9 bases. Germline loops: CDR1 SGHRS, CDR2 YFSETQ. The CDR3 covers 15 residues. V trimming: 2 bases; J trimming: 6 bases; junction bases outside the gene matches: 3.

The chain has TRBV11-2 and TRBJ1-6; D gene ambiguous. The length of the CDR3 is 12 residues. Trimming shortened V by 8 bases and J by 7 bases, and 9 bases separated the two germline ends. Germline assignment: CDR1 SGHAT and CDR2 FQNNGV. The CDR3 loop reads CASGPGNSPLHF. The DNA of the CDR3 is TGTGCCAGCGGTCCCGGAAATTCACCCCTCCACTTT.

This chain connects TRBV12-3 or TRBV12-4 to TRBJ1-2, with D perhaps TRBD1 (5 bases). CDR3 length: 13 residues. V shed 8 bases and J shed 4 bases, with 14 bases lying between them. This CDR3 is CASLPGSIYGYTF. CDR3 bases: TGTGCCAGCTTACCAGGGAGTATCTATGGCTACACCTTC.

The chain has TRBV9 and TRBJ2-3; D may be TRBD2 (6 bases). Trimming shortened V by 3 bases and J by 5 bases, and 19 bases separated the two germline ends. The CDR3 is 16 amino acids. The germline V gene has CDR1 SGDLS and CDR2 YYNGEE. As DNA, the CDR3 is TGTGCCAGCAGCGCAGGAGGGGCTGTTCGGGTAGATACGCAGTATTTT. Translating it yields CASSAGGAVRVDTQYF. The whole variable domain, remainder taken from reference TRBV9 and TRBJ2-3, is DSGVTQTPKHLITATGQRVTLRCSPRSGDLSVYWYQQSLDQGLQFLIQYYNGEERAKGNILERFSAQQFPDLHSELNLSSLELGDSALYFCASSAGGAVRVDTQYFGPGTRLTVL.

The V gene is TRBV30, the J gene TRBJ2-6, with 7 nucleotides matching TRBD1. With V trimmed by 1 base and J by 0 bases, 3 bases remained unmatched. The CDR3 runs to 16 residues. Per the germline V gene, CDR1 is GTSNPN and CDR2 is SVGIG (reference sequence). CDR3 sequence: CAWSGTGYSGANVLTF. The CDR3 region has the DNA TGTGCCTGGAGTGGGACAGGATACTCTGGGGCCAACGTCCTGACTTTC. Filled out from reference TRBV30 and TRBJ2-6, the complete variable domain reads SQTIHQWPATLVQPVGSPLSLECTVEGTSNPNLYWYRQAAGRGLQLLFYSVGIGQISSEVPQNLSASRPQDRQFILSSKKLLLSDSGFYLCAWSGTGYSGANVLTFGAGSRLTVL.

The chain combines TRBV9 with TRBJ2-7; TRBD2 agrees at 12 bases. The ends lost 3 bases at V and 0 bases at J; junction bases unmatched: 10. CDR1 is SGDLS, CDR2 YYNGEE, per germline. There are 18 residues in the CDR3. The CDR3 reads CASSAGLAGVRSSYEQYF. The CDR3 DNA is TGTGCCAGCAGCGCGGGACTAGCGGGCGTCCGAAGCTCCTACGAGCAGTACTTC.

The V and J genes are TRBV15 and TRBJ2-1, with 12 bases that match TRBD2. CDR3 length: 15 amino acids. V trimming: 5 bases; J trimming: 4 bases; junction bases outside the gene matches: 3. Germline CDR1 and CDR2: LNHNV and YYDKDF (reference sequence). The CDR3 reads CATSGGTSGYNEQFF. The CDR3 DNA reads TGTGCCACCAGCGGAGGGACTAGCGGGTACAATGAGCAGTTCTTC.

This clone came up once. The V and J genes are TRBV11-1 and TRBJ2-1, with 14 bases fitting TRBD2. The CDR3 sequence is 16 residues long. CDR1 SGHAT and CDR2 FQDESV come from the germline V gene (reference sequence). The V segment lost 4 bases and the J segment 5 bases; nucleotides outside the gene matches: 4. CDR3 loop: CASSSMTSGGDNEQFF. CDR3 nucleotide sequence: TGTGCCAGCAGCTCTATGACTAGCGGGGGGGACAATGAGCAGTTCTTC.

V is TRBV13 and J is TRBJ2-7; perhaps TRBD2 as D (6 bases). Trimming shortened V by 5 bases and J by 7 bases, and 9 bases separated the two germline ends. The germline gives CDR1 PRHDT, CDR2 FYEKMQ (reference sequence). CDR3 length: 11 residues. The CDR3 nucleotides are TGTGCCAGCAGCGGGACTGGAGAGCAGTACTTC. Translating gives CASSGTGEQYF.

The V and J genes are TRBV29-1 and TRBJ2-7; 9 bases fit TRBD1. The CDR3 extends over 13 amino acids. Germline CDR1 is SQVTM and CDR2 is ANQGSEA. The trim removed 6 bases at V and 3 bases at J, leaving 6 bases unmatched. In DNA, the CDR3 is TGCAGCGTCTACCTGGGACAGGGCTACGAGCAGTACTTC. This sequence encodes CSVYLGQGYEQYF.

The V and J genes are TRBV7-6 and TRBJ2-1, with TRBD2 matching 8 bases. The V gene end was trimmed by 6 bases and the J gene end by 3 bases; junction bases not matched to a gene: 7. The CDR3 length is 15 residues. From germline, CDR1 is SGHVS and CDR2 FNYEAQ. The CDR3: CASSSSGGYYNEQFF. The CDR3 bases are TGTGCCAGCAGTTCCAGCGGGGGATACTACAATGAGCAGTTCTTC. The whole variable domain, filled in from reference TRBV7-6 and TRBJ2-1, reads GAGVSQSPRYKVTKRGQDVALRCDPISGHVSLYWYRQALGQGPEFLTYFNYEAQQDKSGLPNDRFSAERPEGSISTLTIQRTEQRDSAMYRCASSSSGGYYNEQFFGPGTRLTVL.

The chain recombines TRBV28 with TRBJ1-4; unclear D gene. V was pared by 6 bases and J by 8 bases, with 10 bases between. This CDR3 has 12 residues. Germline V gene sequence: CDR1 MDHEN, CDR2 SYDVKM. CDR3 in amino acids: CASSVVIEKLFF. In DNA form, the CDR3 reads TGTGCCAGCAGCGTCGTAATCGAAAAACTGTTTTTT.

CDR3 sequence (DNA): TGTGCCAGCACTTTCCAAGGGGAGTTAGGCTATGGCTACACCTTC. Translating it yields CASTFQGELGYGYTF. The chain has TRBV6-5 and TRBJ1-2; tentative D call: TRBD1 (5 bases). The length of the CDR3 is 15 residues. Germline V gene data show CDR1 as MNHEY and CDR2 as SVGAGI. V lost 7 bases to trimming and J lost 4 bases, with 19 bases between them.

This clone was picked up many times. This sequence joins TRBV6-2 or TRBV6-3 and TRBJ2-1, with 9 bases lining up with TRBD2. V lost 0 bases to trimming and J lost 4 bases; unmatched junction nucleotides: 7. The germline gives CDR1 MNHEY, CDR2 SVGEGT. The CDR3 covers 17 residues. CDR3 region: CASSYSPASGVYNEQFF. The CDR3 DNA is TGTGCCAGCAGTTACTCCCCGGCTAGCGGGGTATACAATGAGCAGTTCTTC.

This chain uses TRBV7-2 with TRBJ2-3; D is unresolved. The V end was cut by 5 bases, the J end by 3 bases, with 21 bases between. Germline V lookup: CDR1 SGHTA, CDR2 FQGNSA. There are 17 residues in the CDR3. CDR3 DNA sequence: TGTGCCAGCAGCCCCTCCCCCCCGGGCCGAGTTACAGATACGCAGTATTTT. This sequence encodes CASSPSPPGRVTDTQYF. Looking up the rest from reference TRBV7-2 and TRBJ2-3 gives the full variable domain: GAGVSQSPSNKVTEKGKDVELRCDPISGHTALYWYRQSLGQGLEFLIYFQGNSAPDKSGLPSDRFSAERTGGSVSTLTIQRTQQEDSAVYLCASSPSPPGRVTDTQYFGPGTRLTVL.

V and J are TRBV25-1 and TRBJ2-2, with no clear D. CDR1 MGHDK and CDR2 SYGVNS come from the germline V gene. V lost 5 bases, J lost 0 bases, and 10 bases lay in between. The CDR3 has 15 amino acids. In DNA form, the CDR3 reads TGTGCCAGCAGTCGACTCCTACCGAACACCGGGGAGCTGTTTTTT. Translating it yields CASSRLLPNTGELFF.